The clone carrying this T cell receptor (beta chain) was seen a few times. Its cognate antigen is unknown. TCRdb re-derived calls from the RT-PCR reads in MiXCR, one entry per CDR3 protein. The table records about 540,000 distinct CDR3 sequences, less than 25% of them present only once. The data belong to a study of response to subunit inactivated influenza vaccine. Findings of the study overall: Authors suggested few new T cells are recruited by each seasonal influenza vaccination.

The germline gives CDR1 DFQATT, CDR2 SNEGSKA (reference sequence). The CDR3 has 13 residues. The V end lost 2 bases, the J end lost 2 bases, and 9 bases lay between the germline ends. The same sample was also used in a study of T cells expressing NK-cell markers. Per that study: As the method of synthesis, 5'RACE template switching with UMIs yielded TCR beta cDNA.

The material was CD4+ T cells sorted from PBMCs, obtained 11 to 12 days after vaccination. The receptor was isolated from a man aged 50-59 years who received an inactivated influenza vaccine. The chain joins TRBV20-1 to TRBJ1-2, with D hard to call. CDR3 DNA: TGCAGTGCTAGAATTCTAACAAACTATGGCTACACCTTC. Translating it yields CSARILTNYGYTF.